This T cell receptor (beta chain) was profiled in a study of blood T cell repertoires in COVID-19. Method: immunoSEQ multiplex PCR; TCRdb's copy keeps in-frame clones and lacks some. The profile shows some 400,000 clones, about 90% of them singletons. The sequenced sample consisted of peripheral blood. This TCR was recovered from an older woman with COVID-19, enrolled during active disease.

The CDR3 nucleotides are TGCGCCAGCAGCACAAATGGGGGGATGTCTTACACTGAAGCTTTCTTT. It codes for CASSTNGGMSYTEAFF. The chain is built from TRBV5-1 and TRBJ1-1; D is possibly TRBD1 (5 bases). Trimming pared 4 bases from V and 3 bases from J, leaving 19 bases between. CDR1 is SGHRS and CDR2 is YFSETQ in the germline V gene. The CDR3 extends over 16 amino acids. Variable domain in full (rest from reference TRBV5-1 and TRBJ1-1): KAGVTQTPRYLIKTRGQQVTLSCSPISGHRSVSWYQQTPGQGLQFLFEYFSETQRNKGNFPGRFSGRQFSNSRSEMNVSTLELGDSALYLCASSTNGGMSYTEAFFGQGTRLTVV.